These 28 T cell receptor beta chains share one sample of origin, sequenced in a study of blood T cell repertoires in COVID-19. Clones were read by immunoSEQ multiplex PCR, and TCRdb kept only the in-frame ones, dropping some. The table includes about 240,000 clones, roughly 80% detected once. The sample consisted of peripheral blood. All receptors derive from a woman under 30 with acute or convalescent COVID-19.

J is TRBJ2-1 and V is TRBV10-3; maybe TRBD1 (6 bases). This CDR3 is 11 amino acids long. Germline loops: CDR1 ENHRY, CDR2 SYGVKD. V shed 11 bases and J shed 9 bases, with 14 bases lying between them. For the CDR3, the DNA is TGTGCCTCAGAAACAGGGAGTGAGCAGTTCTTC. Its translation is CASETGSEQFF.

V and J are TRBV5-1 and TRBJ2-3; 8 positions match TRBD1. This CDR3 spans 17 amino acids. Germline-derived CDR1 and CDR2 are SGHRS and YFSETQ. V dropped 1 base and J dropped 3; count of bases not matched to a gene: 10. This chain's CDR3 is CASSLTPTGGSTDTQYF. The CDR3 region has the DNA TGCGCCAGCAGCTTGACTCCCACAGGGGGTAGTACAGATACGCAGTATTTT.

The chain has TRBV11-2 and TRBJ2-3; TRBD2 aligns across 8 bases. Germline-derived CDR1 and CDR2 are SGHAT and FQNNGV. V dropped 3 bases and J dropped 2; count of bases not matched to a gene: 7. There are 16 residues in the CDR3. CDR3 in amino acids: CASSFGSGDYTDTQYF. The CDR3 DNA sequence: TGTGCCAGCAGCTTCGGTAGCGGGGACTACACAGATACGCAGTATTTT.

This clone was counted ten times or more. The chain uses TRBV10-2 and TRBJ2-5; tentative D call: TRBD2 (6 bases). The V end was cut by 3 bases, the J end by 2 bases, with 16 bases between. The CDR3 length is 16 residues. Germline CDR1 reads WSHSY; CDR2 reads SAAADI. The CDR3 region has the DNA TGCGCCAGCAGTGAACCTCGACTAGTCTTACAAGAGACCCAGTACTTC. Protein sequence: CASSEPRLVLQETQYF.

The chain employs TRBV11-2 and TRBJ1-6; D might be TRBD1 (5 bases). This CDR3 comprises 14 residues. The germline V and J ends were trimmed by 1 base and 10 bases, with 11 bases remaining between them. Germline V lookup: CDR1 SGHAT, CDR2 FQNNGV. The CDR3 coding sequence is TGTGCCAGCAGCTTAGCCGGGGGGGAGTCACCCCTCCACTTT. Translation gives CASSLAGGESPLHF.

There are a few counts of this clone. CDR3 residues: CASSVDRARNSPLHF. In DNA form, the CDR3 reads TGTGCCAGCAGCGTAGACAGGGCAAGGAATTCACCCCTCCACTTT. This chain links TRBV9 with TRBJ1-6; weak D call: TRBD1 (6 bases). This CDR3 spans 15 amino acids. Germline CDR1 is SGDLS and CDR2 is YYNGEE. Trimming cost V 0 bases and J 7 bases, with 11 bases left between them.

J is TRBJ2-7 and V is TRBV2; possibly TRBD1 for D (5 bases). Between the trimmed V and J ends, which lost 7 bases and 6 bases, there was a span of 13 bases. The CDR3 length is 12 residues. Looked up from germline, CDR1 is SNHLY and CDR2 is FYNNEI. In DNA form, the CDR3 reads TGTGCCAGCATGACAGTGGGCCGCGAGCAGTACTTC. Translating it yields CASMTVGREQYF.

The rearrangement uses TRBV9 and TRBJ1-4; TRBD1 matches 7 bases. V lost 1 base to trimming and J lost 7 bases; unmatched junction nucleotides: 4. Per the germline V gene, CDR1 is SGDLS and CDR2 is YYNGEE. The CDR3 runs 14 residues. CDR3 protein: CASSVQGVGEKLFF. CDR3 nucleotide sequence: TGTGCCAGCAGCGTACAGGGGGTCGGTGAAAAACTGTTTTTT.

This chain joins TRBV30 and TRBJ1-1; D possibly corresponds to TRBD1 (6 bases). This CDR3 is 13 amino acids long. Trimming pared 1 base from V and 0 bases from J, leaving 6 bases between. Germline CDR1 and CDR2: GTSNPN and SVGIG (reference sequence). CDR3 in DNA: TGTGCCTGGAGTGACAGGGTGAACACTGAAGCTTTCTTT. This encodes CAWSDRVNTEAFF.

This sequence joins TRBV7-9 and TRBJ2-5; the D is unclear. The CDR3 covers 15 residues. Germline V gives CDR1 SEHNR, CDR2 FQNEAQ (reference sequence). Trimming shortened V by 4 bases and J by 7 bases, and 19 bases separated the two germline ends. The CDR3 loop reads CASSSEASGARTQYF. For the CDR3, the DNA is TGTGCCAGCAGCTCAGAAGCCTCCGGAGCGAGGACCCAGTACTTC.

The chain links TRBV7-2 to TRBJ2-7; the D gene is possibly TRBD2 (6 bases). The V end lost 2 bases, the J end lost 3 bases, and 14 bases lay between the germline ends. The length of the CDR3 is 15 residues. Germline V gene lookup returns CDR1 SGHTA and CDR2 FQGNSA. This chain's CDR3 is CASSLSTGVNYEQYF. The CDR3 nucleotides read TGTGCCAGCAGCTTAAGTACGGGAGTGAACTACGAGCAGTACTTC.

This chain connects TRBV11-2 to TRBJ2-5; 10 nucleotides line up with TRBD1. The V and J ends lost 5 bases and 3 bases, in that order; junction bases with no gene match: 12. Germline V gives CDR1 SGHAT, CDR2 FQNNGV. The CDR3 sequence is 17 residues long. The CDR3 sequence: CASSPFWRTGGKETQYF. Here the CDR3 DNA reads TGTGCCAGCAGCCCCTTTTGGCGGACAGGGGGAAAAGAGACCCAGTACTTC. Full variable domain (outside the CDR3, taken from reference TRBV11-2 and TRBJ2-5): EAGVAQSPRYKIIEKRQSVAFWCNPISGHATLYWYQQILGQGPKLLIQFQNNGVVDDSQLPKDRFSAERLKGVDSTLKIQPAKLEDSAVYLCASSPFWRTGGKETQYFGPGTRLLVL.

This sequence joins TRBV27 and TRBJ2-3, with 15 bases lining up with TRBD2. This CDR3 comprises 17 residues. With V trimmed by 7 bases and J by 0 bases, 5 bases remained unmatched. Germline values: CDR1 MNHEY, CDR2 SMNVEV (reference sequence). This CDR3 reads CASTRTSGRASTDTQYF. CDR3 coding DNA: TGTGCCAGCACTAGGACTAGCGGGAGGGCCAGCACAGATACGCAGTATTTT.

The CDR3 DNA follows: TGTGCCAGCAGTGAGGGACAGGGATTAATTGGCTACACCTTC. As protein: CASSEGQGLIGYTF. The chain couples TRBV6-1 to TRBJ1-2, with 9 bases lining up with TRBD1. Per germline, CDR1 MNHNS and CDR2 SASEGT. Trimming cost V 3 bases and J 7 bases; bases outside gene matches: 6. The CDR3 runs to 14 residues.

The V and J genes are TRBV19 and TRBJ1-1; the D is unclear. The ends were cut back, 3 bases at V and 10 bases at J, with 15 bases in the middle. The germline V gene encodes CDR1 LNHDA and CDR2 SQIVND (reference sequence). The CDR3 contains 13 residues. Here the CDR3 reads CASSMRDLNIAFF. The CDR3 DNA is TGTGCCAGTAGTATGAGGGATTTGAATATAGCTTTCTTT.

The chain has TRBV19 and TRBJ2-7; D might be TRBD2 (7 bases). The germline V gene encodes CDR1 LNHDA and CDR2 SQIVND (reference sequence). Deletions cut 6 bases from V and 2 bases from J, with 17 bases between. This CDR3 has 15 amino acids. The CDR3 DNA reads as TGTGCCAGTAGCCCGGCTGGGGAGGGGGCCTACGAGCAGTACTTC. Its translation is CASSPAGEGAYEQYF.

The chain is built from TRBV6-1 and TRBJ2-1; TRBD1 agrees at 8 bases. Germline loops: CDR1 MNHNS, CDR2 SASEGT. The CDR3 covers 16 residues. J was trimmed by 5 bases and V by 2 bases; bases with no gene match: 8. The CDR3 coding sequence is TGTGCCAGCAGTGAACTCGGGACAGGTTTAGACAATGAGCAGTTCTTC. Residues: CASSELGTGLDNEQFF.

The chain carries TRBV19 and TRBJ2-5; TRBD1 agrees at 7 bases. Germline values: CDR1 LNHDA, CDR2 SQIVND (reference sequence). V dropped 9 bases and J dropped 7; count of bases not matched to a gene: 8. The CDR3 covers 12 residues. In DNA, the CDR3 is TGTGCCAGCGAGGGACAGACCTCGACCCAGTACTTC. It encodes CASEGQTSTQYF.

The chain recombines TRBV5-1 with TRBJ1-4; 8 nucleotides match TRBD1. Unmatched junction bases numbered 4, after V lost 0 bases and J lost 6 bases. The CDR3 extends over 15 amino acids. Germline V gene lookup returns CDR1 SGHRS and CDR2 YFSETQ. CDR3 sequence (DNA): TGCGCCAGCAGCTTGGGGGCAGGGGGCGATGAAAAACTGTTTTTT. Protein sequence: CASSLGAGGDEKLFF.

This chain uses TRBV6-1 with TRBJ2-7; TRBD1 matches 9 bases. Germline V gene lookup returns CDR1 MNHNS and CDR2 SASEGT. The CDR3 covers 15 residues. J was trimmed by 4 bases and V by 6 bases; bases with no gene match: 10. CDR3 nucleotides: TGTGCCAGCAGCCACCCGGGACAGGGACTTTACGAGCAGTACTTC. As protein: CASSHPGQGLYEQYF.

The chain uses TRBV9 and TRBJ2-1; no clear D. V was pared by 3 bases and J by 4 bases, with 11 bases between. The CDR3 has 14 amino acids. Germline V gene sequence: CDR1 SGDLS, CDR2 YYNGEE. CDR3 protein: CASSGANPYNEQFF. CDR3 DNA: TGTGCCAGCAGCGGAGCAAACCCTTACAATGAGCAGTTCTTC.

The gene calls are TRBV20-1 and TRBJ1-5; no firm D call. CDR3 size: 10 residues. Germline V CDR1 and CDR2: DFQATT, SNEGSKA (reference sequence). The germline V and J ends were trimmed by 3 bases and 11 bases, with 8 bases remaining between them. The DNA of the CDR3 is TGCAGTGCTAGCCGGGAGTCCCAGCATTTT. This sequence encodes CSASRESQHF.

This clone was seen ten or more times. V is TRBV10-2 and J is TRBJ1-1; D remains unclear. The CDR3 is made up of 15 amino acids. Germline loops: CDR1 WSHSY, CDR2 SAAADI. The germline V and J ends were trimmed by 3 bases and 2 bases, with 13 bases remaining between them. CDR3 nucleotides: TGCGCCAGCAGTGATGGCGGCGACCCCAACACTGAAGCTTTCTTT. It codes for CASSDGGDPNTEAFF.

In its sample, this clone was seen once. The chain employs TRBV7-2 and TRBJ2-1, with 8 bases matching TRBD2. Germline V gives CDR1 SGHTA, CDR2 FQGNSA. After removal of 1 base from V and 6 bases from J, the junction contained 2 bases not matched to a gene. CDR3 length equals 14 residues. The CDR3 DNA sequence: TGTGCCAGCAGCTTAGGGACTAGCATCAATGAGCAGTTCTTC. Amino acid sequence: CASSLGTSINEQFF.

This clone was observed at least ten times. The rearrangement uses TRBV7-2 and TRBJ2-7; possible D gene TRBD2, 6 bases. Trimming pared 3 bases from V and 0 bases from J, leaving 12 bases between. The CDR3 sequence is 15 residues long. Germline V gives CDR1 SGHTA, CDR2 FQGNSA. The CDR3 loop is CASSFGGGGSYEQYF. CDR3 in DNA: TGTGCCAGCAGCTTCGGGGGAGGAGGCTCCTACGAGCAGTACTTC.

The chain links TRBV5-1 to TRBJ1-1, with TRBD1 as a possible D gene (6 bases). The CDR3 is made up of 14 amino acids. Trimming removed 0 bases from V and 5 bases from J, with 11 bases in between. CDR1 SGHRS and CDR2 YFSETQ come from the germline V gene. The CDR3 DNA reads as TGCGCCAGCAGCTTGGCCCAGGGGATGACTGAAGCTTTCTTT. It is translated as CASSLAQGMTEAFF.

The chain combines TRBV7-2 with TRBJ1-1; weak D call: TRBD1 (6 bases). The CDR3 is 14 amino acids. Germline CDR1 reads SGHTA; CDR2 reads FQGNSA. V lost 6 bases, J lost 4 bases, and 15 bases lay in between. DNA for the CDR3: TGTGCCAGCAGACCGGGACATACAACCACTGAAGCTTTCTTT. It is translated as CASRPGHTTTEAFF.

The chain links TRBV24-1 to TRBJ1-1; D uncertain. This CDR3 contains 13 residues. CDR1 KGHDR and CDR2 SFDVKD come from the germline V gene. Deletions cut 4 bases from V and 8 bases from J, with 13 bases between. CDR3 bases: TGTGCCACCAGTGACCGAGCTTACCGGGAAGCTTTCTTT. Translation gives CATSDRAYREAFF.